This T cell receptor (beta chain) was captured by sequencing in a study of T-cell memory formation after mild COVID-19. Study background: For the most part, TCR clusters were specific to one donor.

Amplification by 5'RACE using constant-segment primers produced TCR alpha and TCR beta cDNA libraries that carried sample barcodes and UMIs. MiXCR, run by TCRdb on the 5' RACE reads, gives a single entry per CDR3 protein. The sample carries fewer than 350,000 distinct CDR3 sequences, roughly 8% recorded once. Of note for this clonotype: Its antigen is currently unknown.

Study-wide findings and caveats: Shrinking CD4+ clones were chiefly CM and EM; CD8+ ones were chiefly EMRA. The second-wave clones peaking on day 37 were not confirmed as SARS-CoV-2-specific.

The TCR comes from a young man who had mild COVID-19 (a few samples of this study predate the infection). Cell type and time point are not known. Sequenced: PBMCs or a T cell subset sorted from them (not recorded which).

The CDR3 bases are TGTGCCAGCAGTTACTCGCGGAAGGCCTACGAGCAGTACTTC. It specifies CASSYSRKAYEQYF. The chain recombines TRBV6-5 with TRBJ2-7; D unclear. V lost 0 bases, J lost 2 bases, and 8 bases lay in between. Per germline, CDR1 MNHEY and CDR2 SVGAGI. The CDR3 contains 14 residues.